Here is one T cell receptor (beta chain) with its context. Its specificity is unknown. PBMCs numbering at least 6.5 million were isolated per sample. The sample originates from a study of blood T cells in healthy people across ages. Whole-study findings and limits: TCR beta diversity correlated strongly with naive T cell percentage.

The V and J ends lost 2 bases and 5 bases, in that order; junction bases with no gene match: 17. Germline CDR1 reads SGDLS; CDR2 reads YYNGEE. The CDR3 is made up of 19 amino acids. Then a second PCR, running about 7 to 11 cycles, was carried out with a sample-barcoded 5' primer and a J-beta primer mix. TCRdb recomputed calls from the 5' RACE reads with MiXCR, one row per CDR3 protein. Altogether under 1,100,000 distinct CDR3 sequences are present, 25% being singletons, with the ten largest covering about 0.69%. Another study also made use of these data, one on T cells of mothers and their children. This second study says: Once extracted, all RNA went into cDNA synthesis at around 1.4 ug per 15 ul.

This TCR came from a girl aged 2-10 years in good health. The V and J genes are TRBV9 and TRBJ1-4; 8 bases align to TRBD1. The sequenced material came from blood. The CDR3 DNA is TGTGCCAGCAGCGTGAACCCTCTCAGACAGGGGCGACCGAATGAAAAACTGTTTTTT. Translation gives CASSVNPLRQGRPNEKLFF.